What follows is one TCR beta chain and its context. What it recognizes is unknown. This entry is derived from a study of cytomegalovirus exposure and HLA in healthy donors. Regarding the study as a whole: Later work showed greater clonal expansion in HLA-associated TCR beta chains than in equally common others. Among the sequence variants, a highly shared cluster was likely an artifact of sequencing. Later on, an analysis found that several of the most significant clusters appeared to be linked to common viral pathogens, which included parvovirus B19. With later analysis, a missense DCLRE1C variant became linked to TCR beta V- and J-gene trimming.

PCR was performed using 60 Vbeta and 13 Jbeta primers. Only in-frame clones appear in the TCRdb table, and some are missing; sequencing was by immunoSEQ multiplex PCR. The table has around 140,000 clones, 70% to 80% seen once. The sequenced sample consisted of PBMCs. The sequence derives from a young woman in good health and CMV-seropositive.

Here the CDR3 reads CASSLNLAGTNYGYTF. In DNA, the CDR3 is TGTGCCAGCAGCTTAAACCTTGCAGGGACTAACTATGGCTACACCTTC. The chain links TRBV7-9 to TRBJ1-2; D might be TRBD1 (5 bases). The CDR3 totals 16 residues. Germline V gene data show CDR1 as SEHNR and CDR2 as FQNEAQ (reference sequence). The V gene lost 2 bases and the J gene lost 0 bases, with 13 bases spanning the gap.